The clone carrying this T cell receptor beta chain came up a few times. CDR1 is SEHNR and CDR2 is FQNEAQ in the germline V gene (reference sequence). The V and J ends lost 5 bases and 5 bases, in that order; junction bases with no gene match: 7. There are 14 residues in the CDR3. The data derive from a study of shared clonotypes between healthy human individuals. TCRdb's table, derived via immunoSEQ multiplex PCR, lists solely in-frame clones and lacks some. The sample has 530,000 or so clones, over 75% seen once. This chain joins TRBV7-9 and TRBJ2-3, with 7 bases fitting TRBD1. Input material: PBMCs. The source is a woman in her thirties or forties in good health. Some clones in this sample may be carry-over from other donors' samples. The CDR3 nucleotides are TGTGCCAGCAGCAGCCAGGGGGTGAGAGATACGCAGTATTTT. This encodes CASSSQGVRDTQYF.